These 25 T cell receptor beta chains were sequenced from one sample in a study of T cells after yellow fever vaccination. TCRdb independently ran MiXCR on the 5' RACE reads; one entry per CDR3 protein. Of about 340,000 distinct CDR3 sequences listed, around 13% are singletons. Here the sequenced sample was CD4+ T cells sorted from PBMCs, taken 15 days after the yellow fever booster vaccination. The receptor set was obtained from a man aged 18 to 35 who received the YFV17D yellow fever vaccine.

This clonotype was counted a few times. CDR3 DNA: TGTGCCAGCAGTTTAATCGCCGGGGAGCTGTTTTTT. Translation gives CASSLIAGELFF. V usage is TRBV27 and J usage is TRBJ2-2, with no clear D. V gave up 2 bases and J gave up 6 bases, with 4 bases separating them. From germline, CDR1 is MNHEY and CDR2 SMNVEV (reference sequence). The length of the CDR3 is 12 residues.

Comment on this clonotype: The junction shows a germline mismatch at one end, possibly a read error. The chain couples TRBV10-3 to TRBJ1-2; no reliable D call. The CDR3 spans 11 residues. From germline, CDR1 is ENHRY and CDR2 SYGVKD. CDR3 in amino acids: CAISESSRVSF. The CDR3 coding sequence is TGTGCCATCAGTGAGTCTTCACGGGTATCCTTC.

In this sample, this clonotype turned up a few times. The chain joins TRBV10-3 to TRBJ2-3; possible D gene TRBD1, 5 bases. The CDR3 has 14 residues. CDR1 and CDR2 from the germline V gene are ENHRY and SYGVKD. V was trimmed by 9 bases and J by 1 base, leaving 14 bases between them. DNA for the CDR3: TGTGCCATTGACAGCCCCAGCGGCACAGATACGCAGTATTTT. This encodes CAIDSPSGTDTQYF.

The sample holds a few counts of this clonotype. The chain combines TRBV19 with TRBJ2-5, with 8 bases matching TRBD2. The V segment lost 10 bases and the J segment 5 bases; nucleotides outside the gene matches: 9. This CDR3 has 13 residues. Per the germline V gene, CDR1 is LNHDA and CDR2 is SQIVND (reference sequence). The CDR3 loop is CATSGGWSETQYF. CDR3 nucleotides: TGTGCCACAAGCGGGGGCTGGTCGGAGACCCAGTACTTC.

DNA of the CDR3: TGTGCCAGCAGCTTAGAACAGGGAGGCTCACCCCTCCACTTT. Amino acid sequence: CASSLEQGGSPLHF. The V and J genes are TRBV11-1 and TRBJ1-6; the D gene is possibly TRBD1 (6 bases). V was pared by 1 base and J by 10 bases, with 11 bases between. This CDR3 has 14 amino acids. Per the germline V gene, CDR1 is SGHAT and CDR2 is FQDESV (reference sequence).

There are many counts of this clonotype. The J gene is TRBJ1-4, the V gene TRBV5-4; TRBD1 aligns across 9 bases. This CDR3 is built from 15 residues. The germline V gene has CDR1 SGHNT and CDR2 YYREEE (reference sequence). After removal of 2 bases from V and 7 bases from J, the junction contained 6 bases not matched to a gene. CDR3 in DNA: TGTGCCAGCAGCTTAACAGGGGGCGGTGTTGAAAAACTGTTTTTT. This encodes CASSLTGGGVEKLFF.

The chain couples TRBV4-2 to TRBJ1-5, with a possible D match to TRBD1 (5 bases). The CDR3 is made up of 15 amino acids. Looked up from germline, CDR1 is LGHNA and CDR2 is YNFKEQ. V was clipped by 0 bases and J by 4 bases, with 10 bases between them. The CDR3 is CASSQDAGKNQPQHF. As DNA, the CDR3 is TGTGCCAGCAGCCAAGATGCAGGGAAGAATCAGCCCCAGCATTTT.

The J gene is TRBJ2-7, the V gene TRBV12-3 or TRBV12-4, with 8 bases that match TRBD1. V lost 7 bases and J lost 3; bases outside the gene matches: 23. This CDR3 has 19 amino acids. DNA of the CDR3: TGTGCCAGCACCCGAATGGGAAGTGGTTGGGGACAGGCCCTCTACGAGCAGTACTTC. Its translation: CASTRMGSGWGQALYEQYF.

V is TRBV6-2 or TRBV6-3 and J is TRBJ1-1, with D unresolved. The CDR3 extends over 12 amino acids. Germline V gene data show CDR1 as MNHEY and CDR2 as SVGEGT. V was shortened by 6 bases and J by 5 bases, with 10 bases between the two germline ends. The CDR3 bases are TGTGCCAGCAGCCCCCAGAGGACTGAAGCTTTCTTT. The encoded protein is CASSPQRTEAFF.

The chain recombines TRBV10-3 with TRBJ2-5, with D tentatively TRBD1 or TRBD2 (5 bases each). The CDR3 extends over 13 amino acids. Trimming cost V 10 bases and J 2 bases, with 14 bases left between them. Germline V gene data show CDR1 as ENHRY and CDR2 as SYGVKD. CDR3 DNA: TGTGCCACCTGGGGGAGCGGTCAAGAGACCCAGTACTTC. This encodes CATWGSGQETQYF.

This clonotype was seen ten or more times. Written as DNA, the CDR3 is TGCGCCAGCAGCAAGGTTGGGGGTGCGGATTCACCCCTCCACTTT. Protein product: CASSKVGGADSPLHF. J is TRBJ1-6 and V is TRBV5-1; a possible D gene is TRBD1 (5 bases). CDR1 and CDR2 from the germline V gene are SGHRS and YFSETQ. V lost 4 bases to trimming and J lost 8 bases, with 16 bases between them. The CDR3 is made up of 15 amino acids.

This clonotype occurred a few times. V and J are TRBV12-3 or TRBV12-4 and TRBJ2-1; the match to TRBD2 covers 8 bases. This CDR3 comprises 17 residues. With 0 bases clipped from V and 3 bases from J, the junction kept 7 bases outside the gene matches. CDR3 region: CASSLALNSGVYNEQFF. The DNA of the CDR3 is TGTGCCAGCAGTTTAGCGCTCAATAGCGGGGTCTACAATGAGCAGTTCTTC.

The chain is built from TRBV3-1 and TRBJ1-2, with D unclear. V lost 1 base and J 7 bases, leaving 16 bases between the germline ends. The germline V gene encodes CDR1 LGHDT and CDR2 YNNKEL (reference sequence). The CDR3 extends over 15 amino acids. The CDR3 sequence: CASSQGDRLMSGYTF. CDR3 DNA: TGTGCCAGCAGCCAAGGAGACCGCCTAATGTCTGGCTACACCTTC.

The V and J genes are TRBV30 and TRBJ2-7, with D possibly being TRBD1 or TRBD2 (7 bases each). CDR1 is GTSNPN and CDR2 is SVGIG in the germline V gene (reference sequence). V was cut by 5 bases and J by 1 base, with 12 bases left in between. The CDR3 consists of 13 residues. The CDR3 loop is CAWGRGLSYEQYF. The CDR3 DNA is TGTGCCTGGGGGAGGGGGCTTTCCTACGAGCAGTACTTC.

This clonotype was detected only a few times. CDR3 region: CASSPRDGGNTIYF. CDR3 coding DNA: TGCGCCAGCAGCCCCCGGGACGGTGGAAACACCATATATTTT. The chain joins TRBV5-1 to TRBJ1-3; D perhaps matches TRBD1 (5 bases). Germline CDR1 SGHRS, CDR2 YFSETQ. V lost 4 bases to trimming and J lost 3 bases, with 11 bases between them. The length of the CDR3 is 14 residues.

V and J are TRBV2 and TRBJ2-1, with unresolved D. Trimming cost V 4 bases and J 10 bases, with 8 bases left between them. The CDR3 has 11 residues. CDR1 and CDR2 (germline): SNHLY, FYNNEI. The CDR3: CASSAAGEQFF. The CDR3 DNA reads as TGTGCCAGCAGTGCCGCCGGGGAGCAGTTCTTC.

This clonotype appeared a few times. CDR3 residues: CASSQGNTEAFF. DNA for the CDR3: TGTGCCAGCAGCCAGGGGAACACTGAAGCTTTCTTT. V usage is TRBV7-8 and J usage is TRBJ1-1; D is possibly TRBD1 (5 bases). The CDR3 totals 12 residues. Germline assignment: CDR1 SGHVS and CDR2 FQNEAQ. Trimming left V 5 bases short and J 1 base short, with 5 bases between.

This clonotype occurred a few times. The chain uses TRBV12-3 or TRBV12-4 and TRBJ1-1; the D gene is possibly TRBD1 (5 bases). Trimming cost V 5 bases and J 0 bases, with 10 bases left between them. The length of the CDR3 is 14 residues. This CDR3 is CASSRRDLNTEAFF. CDR3 nucleotide sequence: TGTGCCAGCAGTCGCCGGGACCTGAACACTGAAGCTTTCTTT.

The chain couples TRBV29-1 to TRBJ2-5; D is ambiguous. Germline V lookup: CDR1 SQVTM, CDR2 ANQGSEA. The CDR3 extends over 10 amino acids. V was cut by 4 bases and J by 5 bases, with 5 bases left in between. CDR3 loop: CSVAFETQYF. CDR3 coding DNA: TGCAGCGTTGCCTTTGAGACCCAGTACTTC.

The V and J genes are TRBV6-2 or TRBV6-3 and TRBJ2-1, with no clear D. The V end was cut by 8 bases, the J end by 8 bases, with 10 bases between. Germline V lookup: CDR1 MNHEY, CDR2 SVGEGT. The CDR3 is made up of 11 amino acids. The CDR3 DNA is TGTGCCAGCTGCCTGCTGGATGAGCAGTTCTTC. This translates into CASCLLDEQFF.

This clonotype appeared a few times. The rearrangement uses TRBV29-1 and TRBJ1-5, with D perhaps matching TRBD1 (6 bases). Germline V gene sequence: CDR1 SQVTM, CDR2 ANQGSEA. The V gene lost 4 bases and the J gene lost 3 bases, with 7 bases spanning the gap. This CDR3 comprises 12 residues. CDR3 sequence (DNA): TGCAGCGTTGGGACAGCCAATCAGCCCCAGCATTTT. It codes for CSVGTANQPQHF.

This clonotype showed up just a few times. The chain recombines TRBV7-8 with TRBJ1-3; D unresolved. Trimming took 5 bases from V and 2 from J, leaving 13 bases between them. Germline lookup yields CDR1 SGHVS and CDR2 FQNEAQ. This CDR3 contains 15 residues. The DNA of the CDR3 is TGTGCCAGCAGCCCGGGAAGGATACCTGGAAACACCATATATTTT. This codes for CASSPGRIPGNTIYF.

This clonotype was seen a few times. The chain couples TRBV6-6 to TRBJ2-7; no reliable D call. Per germline, CDR1 MNHNY and CDR2 SVGAGI (reference sequence). The V end was cut by 8 bases, the J end by 6 bases, with 14 bases between. The CDR3 is 12 amino acids. CDR3 loop: CASGKGFAEQYV. The CDR3 DNA sequence: TGTGCCAGCGGGAAAGGGTTTGCCGAGCAGTACGTC.

The rearrangement uses TRBV7-2 and TRBJ2-3, with 9 positions matching TRBD1. The CDR3 runs to 15 residues. J lost 8 bases, V lost 4 bases, and 10 bases had no gene match. CDR1 and CDR2 (germline): SGHTA, FQGNSA. CDR3 residues: CASSSRTGVIGTQYF. CDR3 coding DNA: TGTGCCAGCAGCTCTCGGACAGGGGTCATAGGTACGCAGTATTTT.

This clonotype was detected ten times or more. The chain couples TRBV7-2 to TRBJ2-3; weak D call: TRBD2 (6 bases). CDR3 size: 15 residues. V lost 0 bases and J lost 5, with 12 bases in between. Germline CDR1 and CDR2: SGHTA and FQGNSA. CDR3 nucleotide sequence: TGTGCCAGCAGCTTAGCGCGGATCGGGGGAGATACGCAGTATTTT. Protein: CASSLARIGGDTQYF.